This is a list of T cell receptor beta chains from one sample in a study of T-cell memory formation after mild COVID-19. TCRdb passed the 5' RACE reads through MiXCR, listing each CDR3 protein once. The table includes around 500,000 distinct CDR3 sequences, around a sixth detected once. The sequencing sample was made of PBMCs or a T cell subset sorted from them (not recorded which). The receptors stem from an adult woman who had mild COVID-19 (a few samples of this study predate the infection). Cell type and time point are not known. Both conserved end residues are part of each CDR3. Each record gives: CDR3 DNA, CDR3 protein, D gene, V gene, J gene, clone size. A D gene is named only where the DNA matches it firmly. Clone sizes are given selectively: once, few, many, or a class where the clone is expanded.

CDR3nt: TGCTCCAGCAGCTTGGATTCGGCAGCGGTCGCCCAAGGGGGGCAGTTCTTC
CDR3aa: CSSSLDSAAVAQGGQFF
d_gene: NA
v_gene: TRBV5-1
j_gene: TRBJ2-1
abundance: NA

CDR3nt: TGCGCCAGCAGCTTGGCAGCGGGGGTTTCCTACGAGCAGTACTTC
CDR3aa: CASSLAAGVSYEQYF
d_gene: TRBD2
v_gene: TRBV5-1
j_gene: TRBJ2-7
abundance: NA

CDR3nt: TGTGCCAGCAGCGTAGGGTTAGTACAAGAGACCCAGTACTTC
CDR3aa: CASSVGLVQETQYF
d_gene: NA
v_gene: TRBV9
j_gene: TRBJ2-5
abundance: NA

CDR3nt: TGTGCCAGCAGCCCCGGACAGGGAATTTTCAACGAGCAGTACTTC
CDR3aa: CASSPGQGIFNEQYF
d_gene: TRBD1
v_gene: TRBV14
j_gene: TRBJ2-7
abundance: few

CDR3nt: TGTGCCAGCAGAGCTCTTAGCGGGGGCTCAGATACGCAGTATTTT
CDR3aa: CASRALSGGSDTQYF
d_gene: TRBD2
v_gene: TRBV6-1
j_gene: TRBJ2-3
abundance: many

CDR3nt: TGCGCCAGCAGCTTGGGGGCGGCTAGCGGGAGCACAGATACGCAGTATTTT
CDR3aa: CASSLGAASGSTDTQYF
d_gene: TRBD2
v_gene: TRBV5-1
j_gene: TRBJ2-3
abundance: few

CDR3nt: TGTGCCAGCATTATTACAGGGGTGAACACTGAAGCTTTCTTT
CDR3aa: CASIITGVNTEAFF
d_gene: TRBD1
v_gene: TRBV12-3/TRBV12-4
j_gene: TRBJ1-1
abundance: many

CDR3nt: TGTGCCACCAGCTTGACCGAAAAACTGTTTTTT
CDR3aa: CATSLTEKLFF
d_gene: NA
v_gene: TRBV12-3/TRBV12-4
j_gene: TRBJ1-4
abundance: many

CDR3nt: TGCAGCGCCCGGGGAGGGGGACTTCCCCGCACAGATACGCAGTATTTT
CDR3aa: CSARGGGLPRTDTQYF
d_gene: NA
v_gene: TRBV29-1
j_gene: TRBJ2-3
abundance: few

CDR3nt: TGTGCCAGCAGGCTAGCGGGAGGGCCCTCCTACGAGCAGTACTTC
CDR3aa: CASRLAGGPSYEQYF
d_gene: TRBD2
v_gene: TRBV7-8
j_gene: TRBJ2-7
abundance: NA

CDR3nt: TGTGCCAGCATCCAAAGGGGACTAGCTATTACCCTGGGGGCCAACGTCCTGACTTTC
CDR3aa: CASIQRGLAITLGANVLTF
d_gene: TRBD2
v_gene: TRBV11-2
j_gene: TRBJ2-6
abundance: NA

CDR3nt: TGTGCCAGCAGCCCTGGCCAGGCGACGTATGGCTACACCTTC
CDR3aa: CASSPGQATYGYTF
d_gene: NA
v_gene: TRBV5-6
j_gene: TRBJ1-2
abundance: NA

CDR3nt: TGCGCCAGCAGCCAAGGGCTCTACTTAGGGCCGCCTGAGGATGAGCAGTTCTTC
CDR3aa: CASSQGLYLGPPEDEQFF
d_gene: NA
v_gene: TRBV4-3
j_gene: TRBJ2-1
abundance: NA

CDR3nt: TGTGCCAGCAGAATCTCAGGGACGGGCGAGCAGTTCTTC
CDR3aa: CASRISGTGEQFF
d_gene: NA
v_gene: TRBV27
j_gene: TRBJ2-1
abundance: NA

CDR3nt: TGTGCCAGCACCGGGGGGCGAGGGTCCGGGGAGCTGTTTTTT
CDR3aa: CASTGGRGSGELFF
d_gene: NA
v_gene: TRBV12-3/TRBV12-4
j_gene: TRBJ2-2
abundance: NA

CDR3nt: TGTGCCAGCAGTCCCGCCTATAACACCGGGGAGCTGTTTTTT
CDR3aa: CASSPAYNTGELFF
d_gene: NA
v_gene: TRBV5-5
j_gene: TRBJ2-2
abundance: NA

CDR3nt: TGTGCCAGCAGTTTATTTCTCACCGGGACAGCGGCCAAAAACATTCAGTACTTC
CDR3aa: CASSLFLTGTAAKNIQYF
d_gene: TRBD1
v_gene: TRBV28
j_gene: TRBJ2-4
abundance: NA

CDR3nt: TGTGCCAGCAGTCCCGTGGCGGAGTATGGCTACACCTTC
CDR3aa: CASSPVAEYGYTF
d_gene: NA
v_gene: TRBV12-3/TRBV12-4
j_gene: TRBJ1-2
abundance: few

CDR3nt: TGCGCCAGCAGCTCCGGACCAGCGGGGGCTGGGGAGACCCAGTACTTC
CDR3aa: CASSSGPAGAGETQYF
d_gene: TRBD2
v_gene: TRBV5-1
j_gene: TRBJ2-5
abundance: NA